Shown below are 6 T cell receptor beta chains from a single sample sequenced in a study of blood T cells in healthy people across ages. PCR was performed a second time for 7 to 11 cycles using a sample-barcoded 5' primer and a J-beta primer mix. TCRdb independently ran MiXCR on the 5' RACE reads; one entry per CDR3 protein. The sample consists of approximately 780,000 distinct CDR3 sequences, about 26% of them appearing once. These data are also associated with another study on T cells of mothers and their children.

The specimen sequenced was blood. The receptors here all came from a boy under 18 in good health.

The CDR3 DNA sequence: TGTGCCAGCAGCAAACCCGGGACTAGCGGGGGACGGATGGAGACCCAGTACTTC. It yields the protein CASSKPGTSGGRMETQYF. The chain combines TRBV21-1 with TRBJ2-5; TRBD2, the table's D call, lacks a check against the DNA. TRBV21-1 represents a pseudogene. The CDR3 spans 18 residues.

This chain joins TRBV2 and TRBJ2-4; possibly TRBD1 for D (6 bases). CDR1 is SNHLY, CDR2 FYNNEI, per germline. V was trimmed by 2 bases and J by 1 base, leaving 9 bases between them. The CDR3 spans 15 residues. The CDR3: CASSEYREAKNIQYF. The CDR3 nucleotides read TGTGCCAGCAGTGAATACAGGGAGGCCAAAAACATTCAGTACTTC.

Many counts were recorded for this clonotype. This chain uses TRBV7-3 with TRBJ2-7, with 7 bases identical to TRBD1. The CDR3 extends over 15 amino acids. J gave up 0 bases and V 5 bases, and 7 bases lay outside the gene matches. Germline CDR1 is SGHTA and CDR2 is FQGTGA. The CDR3 region is CASSPRDSSSYEQYF. In DNA, the CDR3 is TGTGCCAGCAGCCCCCGGGACAGTTCCTCCTACGAGCAGTACTTC. The whole variable domain, filled in from reference TRBV7-3 and TRBJ2-7, reads GAGVSQTPSNKVTEKGKYVELRCDPISGHTALYWYRQSLGQGPEFLIYFQGTGAADDSGLPNDRFFAVRPEGSVSTLKIQRTERGDSAVYLCASSPRDSSSYEQYFGPGTRLTVT.

In this sample, this clonotype turned up a few times. V is TRBV5-1 and J is TRBJ1-1; the D gene is possibly TRBD1 (5 bases). Germline V CDR1 and CDR2: SGHRS, YFSETQ. Trimming stripped 5 bases from V and 7 bases from J, with 15 bases between. The CDR3 has 13 amino acids. CDR3 protein: CASRSSFDSEAFF. The CDR3 DNA follows: TGCGCCAGCAGATCCTCCTTCGACAGTGAAGCTTTCTTT.

This clonotype was seen only a few times. The V gene is TRBV20-1, the J gene TRBJ1-2; possible D gene TRBD1, 6 bases. V shed 6 bases and J shed 8 bases, with 22 bases lying between them. This CDR3 region has 14 residues. CDR1 and CDR2 from the germline V gene are DFQATT and SNEGSKA (reference sequence). The CDR3 DNA sequence: TGCAGTGCGCAGCACATACAGGGCACCAAGGGCTACACCTTC. Translated: CSAQHIQGTKGYTF.

This clonotype was observed a handful of times. The rearrangement joins TRBV4-2 to TRBJ1-1; TRBD1 matches at 7 bases. Trimming removed 3 bases from V and 5 bases from J; junction bases left unmatched: 6. The germline gives CDR1 LGHNA, CDR2 YNFKEQ. The CDR3 consists of 14 residues. The CDR3 bases are TGTGCCAGCAGCCATCCAGGGGGGCGGACTGAAGCTTTCTTT. Its protein is CASSHPGGRTEAFF.